The TCR beta chain under discussion was sequenced for a study of T-cell memory formation after mild COVID-19 listed by TCRdb under 2021. Describing the broader study: Most TCR sequence clusters were specific to one of the two donors. In two donors, T-cell clones that expanded and contracted after mild COVID-19 were tracked by sequencing TCRalpha and TCRbeta repertoires over time. Two young, previously healthy adult volunteers, one female and one male, were included in the cohort.

CDR1 and CDR2 are read off the germline V gene (reference sequence) as LNHNV and YYDKDF. Between the V and J ends, shortened by 0 bases and 2 bases respectively, the junction contains 12 bases. Reading from cysteine to phenylalanine, the CDR3 counts 16 amino acids. The CDR3 DNA has 48 bases and is translated from base 1. General study outcomes and caveats: Clones contracting from day 15 to 85 had balanced CD4/CD8 phenotypes, while a second wave expanding from day 15 to 37 was biased towards CD4+. SARS-CoV-2 specificity was not confirmed for the second-wave clones peaking on day 37. Contracting CD4+ clones were located mainly in the CM and EM memory subsets, whereas CD8+ clones were found to be enriched in EMRA. Some responding clones were found in pre-infection memory, which suggests that pre-existing cross-reactive memory T cells took part in the SARS-CoV-2 response. The study covered only a couple of mild cases, and larger cohorts including severe cases with pre-infection samples were considered necessary.

This clonotype has just a few counts. This clone's antigen is unknown. No much larger clonotype is one base removed from it; base qualities were not supplied. Ficoll-Paque density gradient centrifugation was the method used to isolate PBMCs. Sequenced on an Illumina NovaSeq 6000. Using 5'RACE with constant-segment primers, TCRalpha and TCRbeta cDNA libraries were constructed, with sample barcodes and unique molecular identifiers added in the process. Trizol reagent was used to extract RNA from every sample. Amplification of the libraries took two PCR steps, and the second step added a second sample barcode plus Illumina TruSeq adapters. Sequencing of libraries was performed on an Illumina NovaSeq with 2 x 150 bp paired-end reads. In the authors' own workflow: Demultiplexing of reads and collapsing into UMI-guided consensus sequences were performed with migec v1.2.7. Using mixcr v2.1.11, UMI consensuses were aligned to TRA and TRB V and J templates and then assembled into clonotypes. Clonotypes were classified as expanded or contracted when called significant by both edgeR and NoisET, with noise models trained on biological replicates. For edgeR calls, a false discovery rate-adjusted p below 0.01 and a log2 fold-change threshold of 1 were applied. As an exploratory analysis of dynamics, max-normalized trajectories of the 1000 most abundant clonotypes were examined with PCA combined with hierarchical clustering. Each responding clone was given a CD4 or CD8 phenotype based on the CD4+ and CD8+ repertoires, which had been sequenced separately. TCRdb trimmed public reads at Q25 via fastp, called clones via MiXCR and kept in-frame beta chains. When rows share a CDR3 protein, they turn into one entry using the most common DNA and genes. TCRdb assigned the V and J calls; the authors' analysis was not used. The sample has a few hundred thousand distinct CDR3 sequences on record, around 15% of them singletons. The ten largest clones capture 22% of the sample.

The sequenced sample was PBMCs or a T cell subset sorted from them (not recorded which). The TCR comes from a man in his late teens or twenties who had mild COVID-19 (a few samples of this study predate the infection). The sample titles of this study are shuffled in the database, so cell type and time point are left out; the donor was told from shared clones. This sequence uses TRBV15 and TRBJ2-3, with TRBD2 as a weak D call on 5 bases. The nucleotide sequence is TGTGCCACCAGCAGAGATTTTGGCCTAGCCACAGATACGCAGTATTTT. Its translation reads: CATSRDFGLATDTQYF.